This entry features one T cell receptor (beta chain) sequence. Its antigen is as yet unknown. The source of the sample is a study of T-cell memory formation after mild COVID-19. The study, taken as a whole, reports: Pre-infection memory held some responding clones, suggesting pre-existing cross-reactive T cells responded. CD4+ contracting clones lay mainly in CM and EM, CD8+ ones in EMRA. CD4/CD8 balance held among clones contracting day 15 to 85, and later expanders leaned CD4+.

Using its own MiXCR run on the 5' RACE reads, TCRdb lists one record per CDR3 protein. This sample yields more than 70,000 distinct CDR3 sequences, of which approximately 14% are seen a single time; roughly 30% belongs to the top ten. Per germline, CDR1 LNHDA and CDR2 SQIVND (reference sequence). J gave up 1 base and V 4 bases, and 5 bases lay outside the gene matches. This CDR3 has 15 amino acids. Sequenced input: PBMCs or a T cell subset sorted from them (not recorded which). The gene calls are TRBV19 and TRBJ1-1, with 8 bases lining up with TRBD1. The clonotype comes from an adult woman who had mild COVID-19 (a few samples of this study predate the infection). Cell type and time point are not known. The CDR3 region has the DNA TGTGCCAGTAGTAGACAGGGGCTGAGGAACACTGAAGCTTTCTTT. Protein: CASSRQGLRNTEAFF.